Below, one T cell receptor beta chain is given with its context. Its recognized antigen is unknown. The record has no base qualities; no much larger clone is one base away. The CDR3, from cysteine to phenylalanine, totals 11 residues. The CDR3 DNA has 33 bases and is translated from base 1. CDR1 WSHSY and CDR2 SAAADI were looked up in the germline V gene. V sheds 8 bases and J sheds 9 bases, leaving 12 bases between their ends. This sample is drawn from a study of yellow fever vaccine responses in identical twins (dated by TCRdb to 2017 to 2018). Context from the whole study: Focusing on identical twins, the study followed the T cell clones that responded to the vaccine, and did so with precision. The research as a whole found: The authors reported that the T cell response to vaccination in identical twins appeared partly convergent and partly personalized.

Libraries were prepared through RT-PCR. The run used an Illumina HiSeq 2500. The public reads were run again by TCRdb, first through fastp at Q25 and then through MiXCR, and only productive beta chains were kept. Rows are unified per CDR3 protein, each entry keeping the most common DNA and genes. This sample holds fewer than 35,000 distinct CDR3 sequences; 50% to 65% were observed only once. The ten largest clones capture over 3.5% of the sample. The material sequenced was T cells from blood (PBMCs), unsorted or a sorted subset (not recorded which), taken before or after yellow fever vaccination (not recorded which). The receptor was derived from a woman between 18 and 29 years old who received the yellow fever vaccine. Donor details come from another sample of the same person, matched by shared clones. The chain joins TRBV10-2 to TRBJ2-3; no D gene can be assigned with confidence. The CDR3: CASQDLLTQYF. Here is the DNA: TGCGCCAGCCAGGACCTCCTCACGCAGTATTTT.